The 23 T cell receptor beta chains listed next were all sequenced from one sample in a study of T cell clusters in autoimmune cytopenias (dated 2019 in TCRdb). For each sample, TRB amplification used about 0.25 ug of peripheral blood genomic DNA, equal to approximately 37,500 genome equivalents. These reads were obtained on an Illumina MiSeq. TRB rearrangements were amplified by multiplex PCR using a touch-down protocol with TRB-A and TRB-B primer pools mixed in one tube. TCRdb reprocessed the public reads and reports one entry per CDR3 protein sequence, without DNA. Per the sample table, the count is about 5,000 distinct CDR3 sequences. The ten top clones hold approximately 27% of the sample. Sequencing was done on a sample of peripheral blood. These receptor sequences come from a human donor with an autoimmune cytopenia or autoimmune hepatitis (not recorded which).

The rearrangement joins TRBV27 to TRBJ1-3. The CDR3 spans 16 residues. Germline V gene lookup returns CDR1 MNHEY and CDR2 SMNVEV (reference sequence). CDR3 sequence: CASSAVGPHSGNTIYF.

Considering frequency, this clonotype is medium-sized. The rearrangement joins TRBV28 to TRBJ1-2. The germline CDR1 and CDR2 sequences are MDHEN and SYDVKM. There are 11 residues in the CDR3. CDR3 amino acids: CASSLHYGYTF.

This chain connects TRBV5-1 to TRBJ1-4; lacking DNA, the TRBD1 call made by TCRdb goes unchecked. This CDR3 has 15 residues. The germline V gene encodes CDR1 SGHRS and CDR2 YFSETQ. The CDR3 spells CASSNLQGTYEKLFF.

The chain links TRBV20-1 to TRBJ1-5. Germline V gives CDR1 DFQATT, CDR2 SNEGSKA (reference sequence). The CDR3 contains 14 residues. The CDR3 region is CSASLSGKNQPQHF.

Judged by frequency, this clonotype is medium-sized. The rearrangement links TRBV6-5 to TRBJ2-3; the D call of TRBD2 rests on TCRdb alone, since no DNA is present to check it. The germline gives CDR1 MNHEY, CDR2 SVGAGI. The CDR3 spans 19 residues. The CDR3: CASSYHGLAGAVSTDTQYF.

This chain links TRBV14 with TRBJ1-6; TCRdb returns TRBD1, unconfirmable since there is no DNA. Germline-derived CDR1 and CDR2 are SGHDN and FVKESK. The CDR3 runs 16 residues. CDR3 loop: CASSHYGREYNSPLHF.

Judged by frequency, this clonotype is medium-sized. V is TRBV20-1 and J is TRBJ1-5; there is no DNA to check the TCRdb D call of TRBD1. The germline V gene encodes CDR1 DFQATT and CDR2 SNEGSKA (reference sequence). This CDR3 is 15 amino acids long. The CDR3 loop reads CSARDRGYSNQPQHF.

This chain joins TRBV19 and TRBJ1-1; TCRdb lists TRBD1, though no DNA is available to test this call. CDR3 length equals 16 residues. Germline CDR1 LNHDA, CDR2 SQIVND (reference sequence). The CDR3 loop is CASSIRGTGGNTEAFF.

This clonotype is labeled medium-sized based on frequency. The chain uses TRBV5-6 and TRBJ2-1; the TCRdb D gene call, TRBD2, has no DNA to confirm it. The CDR3 length is 13 residues. Looked up from germline, CDR1 is SGHDT and CDR2 is YYEEEE. CDR3 sequence reads: CASSLGLGDEQFF. The full variable domain, with the rest looked up from reference TRBV5-6 and TRBJ2-1, is DAGVTQSPTHLIKTRGQQVTLRCSPKSGHDTVSWYQQALGQGPQFIFQYYEEEERQRGNFPDRFSGHQFPNYSSELNVNALLLGDSALYLCASSLGLGDEQFFGPGTRLTVL.

This clonotype is deemed large by its frequency. V gene TRBV5-4 combines with J gene TRBJ2-2. Per germline, CDR1 SGHNT and CDR2 YYREEE (reference sequence). The CDR3 is 15 residues long. This chain's CDR3 is CASSLASVNTGELFF.

This clonotype shows up as medium-sized (0.01 to 0.1%) by frequency. The chain uses TRBV20-1 and TRBJ1-2; the D call of TRBD1 rests on TCRdb alone, since no DNA is present to check it. Germline CDR1 reads DFQATT; CDR2 reads SNEGSKA (reference sequence). The CDR3 runs 13 residues. The CDR3: CSAYLTGSNGYTF.

CDR3 sequence reads: CASSLGVNPPTDTQYF. This chain links TRBV11-2 with TRBJ2-3; checking the TCRdb D call of TRBD2 is not possible without DNA. Germline CDR1 SGHAT, CDR2 FQNNGV. This CDR3 is 16 amino acids long.

The rearrangement joins TRBV7-9 to TRBJ2-5; TCRdb indicates TRBD1, and absent DNA this call remains unverified. This CDR3 has 13 amino acids. CDR1 is SEHNR, CDR2 FQNEAQ, per germline (reference sequence). This chain's CDR3 is CASSPGGRETQYF.

This chain joins TRBV12-3 or TRBV12-4 and TRBJ2-1. This CDR3 comprises 14 residues. The CDR3 loop reads CASSLAKSVNEQFF.

Judged by frequency, this clonotype is medium-sized. The CDR3 reads CASSFYRADTDTQYF. V and J are TRBV5-4 and TRBJ2-3. Germline V gene data show CDR1 as SGHNT and CDR2 as YYREEE (reference sequence). The CDR3 covers 15 residues.

This clonotype shows up as medium-sized by frequency. The CDR3 spells CASSLRDSYEQYF. The chain joins TRBV5-6 to TRBJ2-7; the D gene TCRdb calls, TRBD1, cannot be checked with no DNA. Germline V gene data show CDR1 as SGHDT and CDR2 as YYEEEE. This CDR3 comprises 13 residues.

This clonotype is called medium-sized based on its frequency. J is TRBJ2-5 and V is TRBV7-2; TCRdb names TRBD1, which stays unverified in the absence of DNA. Germline loops: CDR1 SGHTA, CDR2 FQGNSA. The CDR3 spans 15 residues. The CDR3: CASSLGGGEKVTQYF.

The gene calls are TRBV5-1 and TRBJ2-5; the D call from TCRdb, TRBD2, cannot be confirmed without DNA. CDR3 length equals 16 residues. Germline V gene sequence: CDR1 SGHRS, CDR2 YFSETQ. CDR3 amino acids: CASSLRERGPEETQYF.

Measured by frequency, this clonotype is medium-sized. CDR3 sequence: CSAERNMNTEAFF. V is TRBV29-1 and J is TRBJ1-1. CDR1 and CDR2 (germline): SQVTM, ANQGSEA. This CDR3 has 13 residues.

This clonotype counts as medium-sized by frequency. This chain uses TRBV11-2 with TRBJ2-7; the D gene TCRdb calls, TRBD1, cannot be checked with no DNA. The CDR3 loop spans 15 amino acids. Looked up from germline, CDR1 is SGHAT and CDR2 is FQNNGV. CDR3 residues: CASSVDRGQRYEQYF.

The chain couples TRBV28 to TRBJ1-5. Germline V CDR1 and CDR2: MDHEN, SYDVKM. The CDR3 length is 15 residues. The CDR3 protein is CASSFWGDSNQPQHF.

V gene TRBV27 combines with J gene TRBJ2-6; TCRdb names TRBD2, which stays unverified in the absence of DNA. Germline V lookup: CDR1 MNHEY, CDR2 SMNVEV (reference sequence). The CDR3 runs 21 residues. This CDR3 reads CASSYVRVHSLPGSGANVLTF.

This chain links TRBV7-2 with TRBJ2-3; TCRdb names TRBD2, which stays unverified in the absence of DNA. This CDR3 is 18 amino acids long. Germline lookup yields CDR1 SGHTA and CDR2 FQGNSA. The CDR3: CASSLRVTSGGSTDTQYF.